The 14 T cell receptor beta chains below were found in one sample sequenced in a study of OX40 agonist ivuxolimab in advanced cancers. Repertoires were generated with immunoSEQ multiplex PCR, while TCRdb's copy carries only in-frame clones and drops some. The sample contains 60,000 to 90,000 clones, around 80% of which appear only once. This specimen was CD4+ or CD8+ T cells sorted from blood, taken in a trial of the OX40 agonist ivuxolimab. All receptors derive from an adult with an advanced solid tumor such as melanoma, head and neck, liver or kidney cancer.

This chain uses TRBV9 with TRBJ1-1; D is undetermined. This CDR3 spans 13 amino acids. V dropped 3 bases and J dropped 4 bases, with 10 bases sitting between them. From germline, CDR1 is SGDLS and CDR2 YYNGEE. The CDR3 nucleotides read TGTGCCAGCAGCGCAGACGGTGGCACTGAAGCTTTCTTT. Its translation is CASSADGGTEAFF.

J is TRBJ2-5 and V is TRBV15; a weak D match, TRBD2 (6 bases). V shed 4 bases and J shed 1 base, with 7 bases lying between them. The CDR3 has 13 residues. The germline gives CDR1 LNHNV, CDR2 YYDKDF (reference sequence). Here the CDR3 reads CATSTGGQETQYF. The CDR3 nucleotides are TGTGCCACCAGCACCGGGGGCCAAGAGACCCAGTACTTC.

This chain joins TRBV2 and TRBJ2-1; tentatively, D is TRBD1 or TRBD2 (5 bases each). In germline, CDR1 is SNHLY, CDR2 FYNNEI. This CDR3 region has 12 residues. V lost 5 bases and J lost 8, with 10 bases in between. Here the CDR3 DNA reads TGTGCCAGCAGTCCCGGGACCGATGAGCAGTTCTTC. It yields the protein CASSPGTDEQFF.

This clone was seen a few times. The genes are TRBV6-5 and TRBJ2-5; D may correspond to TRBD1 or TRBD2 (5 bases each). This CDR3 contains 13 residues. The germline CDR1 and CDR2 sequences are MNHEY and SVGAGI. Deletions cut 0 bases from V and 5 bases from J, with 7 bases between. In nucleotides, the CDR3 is TGTGCCAGCAGTTACTCCGGGGCCGAGACCCAGTACTTC. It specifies CASSYSGAETQYF.

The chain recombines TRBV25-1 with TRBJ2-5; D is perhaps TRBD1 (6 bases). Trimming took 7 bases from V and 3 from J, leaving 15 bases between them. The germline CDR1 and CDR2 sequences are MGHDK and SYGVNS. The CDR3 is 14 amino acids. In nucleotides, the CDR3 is TGTGCCAGCACCCGGGCAGGGGCCAAAGAGACCCAGTACTTC. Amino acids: CASTRAGAKETQYF.

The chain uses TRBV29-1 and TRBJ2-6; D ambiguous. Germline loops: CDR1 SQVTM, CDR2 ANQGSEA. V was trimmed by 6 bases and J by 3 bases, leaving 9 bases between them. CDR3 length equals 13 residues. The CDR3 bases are TGCAGCGTGGGGTTCTTTGGGGCCAACGTCCTGACTTTC. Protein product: CSVGFFGANVLTF.

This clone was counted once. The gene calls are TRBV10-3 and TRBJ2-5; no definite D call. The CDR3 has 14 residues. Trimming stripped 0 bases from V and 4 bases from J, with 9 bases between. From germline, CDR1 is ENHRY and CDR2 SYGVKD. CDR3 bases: TGTGCCATCAGTGAGTCCCAATCGGCAGAGACCCAGTACTTC. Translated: CAISESQSAETQYF.

The CDR3 bases are TGTGCCAGCTCAACAGGGGCGGACGGGGAGCTGTTTTTT. As protein: CASSTGADGELFF. The chain is built from TRBV18 and TRBJ2-2; the match to TRBD1 covers 7 bases. The CDR3 extends over 13 amino acids. Looked up from germline, CDR1 is KGHSH and CDR2 is LQKENI. V was clipped by 5 bases and J by 7 bases; unmatched bases: 4.

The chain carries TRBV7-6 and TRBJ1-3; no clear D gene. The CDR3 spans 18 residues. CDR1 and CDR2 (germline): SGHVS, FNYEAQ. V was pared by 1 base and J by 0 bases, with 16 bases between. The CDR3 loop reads CASSLEASPVRSGNTIYF. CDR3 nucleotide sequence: TGTGCCAGCAGCTTAGAGGCCAGCCCGGTACGCTCTGGAAACACCATATATTTT.

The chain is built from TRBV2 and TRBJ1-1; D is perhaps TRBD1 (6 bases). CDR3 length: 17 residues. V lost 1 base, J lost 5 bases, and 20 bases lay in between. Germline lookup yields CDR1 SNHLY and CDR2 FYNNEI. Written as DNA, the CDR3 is TGTGCCAGCAGTGAAGTGAGCTGGGAGGGGGTAGGAACTGAAGCTTTCTTT. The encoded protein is CASSEVSWEGVGTEAFF. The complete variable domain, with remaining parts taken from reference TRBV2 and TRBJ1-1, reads EPEVTQTPSHQVTQMGQEVILRCVPISNHLYFYWYRQILGQKVEFLVSFYNNEISEKSEIFDDQFSVERPDGSNFTLKIRSTKLEDSAMYFCASSEVSWEGVGTEAFFGQGTRLTVV.

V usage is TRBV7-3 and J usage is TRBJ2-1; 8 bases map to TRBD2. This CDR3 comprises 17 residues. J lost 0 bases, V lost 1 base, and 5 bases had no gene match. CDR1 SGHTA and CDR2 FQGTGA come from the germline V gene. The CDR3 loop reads CASSLNGRGSSYNEQFF. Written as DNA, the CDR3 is TGTGCCAGCAGCTTAAACGGGAGGGGTAGCTCCTACAATGAGCAGTTCTTC.

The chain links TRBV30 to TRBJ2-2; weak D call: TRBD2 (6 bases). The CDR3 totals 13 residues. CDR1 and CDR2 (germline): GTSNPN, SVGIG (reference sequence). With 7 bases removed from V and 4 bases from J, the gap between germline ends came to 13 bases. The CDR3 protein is CALQAGGTGELFF. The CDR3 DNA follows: TGTGCCTTGCAAGCCGGGGGCACCGGGGAGCTGTTTTTT.

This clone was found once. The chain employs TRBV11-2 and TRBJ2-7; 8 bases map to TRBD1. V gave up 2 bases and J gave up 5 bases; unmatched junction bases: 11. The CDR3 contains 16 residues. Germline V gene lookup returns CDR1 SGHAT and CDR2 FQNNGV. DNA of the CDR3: TGTGCCAGCAGCTTACTGGCGGGGCAGGGGGCCCACGAGCAGTACTTC. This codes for CASSLLAGQGAHEQYF.

The CDR3 reads CASSLTGDFYNEQFF. Here the CDR3 DNA reads TGTGCCAGCAGCTTGACGGGGGACTTCTACAATGAGCAGTTCTTC. V gene TRBV7-3 combines with J gene TRBJ2-1, with D possibly TRBD2 on 6 matching bases. CDR1 and CDR2 (germline): SGHTA, FQGTGA. The CDR3 is 15 residues long. Trimming left V 3 bases short and J 3 bases short, with 12 bases between.